A selection of T cell receptor beta chains follows, all from one sample in a study of blood T cell repertoires in COVID-19. Method: immunoSEQ multiplex PCR; TCRdb's copy keeps in-frame clones and lacks some. The sample lists about 250,000 clones, more than 75% seen once, with under 2% in the top ten. Material for sequencing was peripheral blood. The receptors were gathered from a woman aged 60-70 years who had recovered from COVID-19. CDR3s include the opening cysteine and the closing phenylalanine or tryptophan. Each record gives: J gene, V gene, CDR3 length, CDR3 protein.

j_call: TRBJ2-5; v_call: TRBV15; cdr3_length: 13; cdr3_aa: CATGGRIQETQYF
j_call: TRBJ1-2; v_call: TRBV6-6; cdr3_length: 12; cdr3_aa: CASSYVGYGYTF
j_call: TRBJ1-2; v_call: TRBV28; cdr3_length: 14; cdr3_aa: CASSSQGADYGYTF
j_call: TRBJ1-1; v_call: TRBV7-9; cdr3_length: 15; cdr3_aa: CASSLDPVRNTEAFF
j_call: TRBJ1-5; v_call: TRBV27; cdr3_length: 16; cdr3_aa: CASPTPGTGCNQPQHF
j_call: TRBJ1-3; v_call: TRBV4-3; cdr3_length: 15; cdr3_aa: CASSQDRSSGNTIYF
j_call: TRBJ1-2; v_call: TRBV5-6; cdr3_length: 13; cdr3_aa: CASSQMDREVYTF
j_call: TRBJ2-7; v_call: TRBV5-4; cdr3_length: 14; cdr3_aa: CASSLDGGTYEQYF
j_call: TRBJ1-2; v_call: TRBV7-9; cdr3_length: 15; cdr3_aa: CASSLEGGTYYGYTF
j_call: TRBJ1-2; v_call: TRBV12-3/TRBV12-4; cdr3_length: 13; cdr3_aa: CASSFGPGPGYTF
j_call: TRBJ1-1; v_call: TRBV3-1/TRBV3-2; cdr3_length: 19; cdr3_aa: CASSQDVRTGKALNTEAFF
j_call: TRBJ1-4; v_call: TRBV28; cdr3_length: 14; cdr3_aa: CARRQGGAREKLFF
j_call: TRBJ1-2; v_call: TRBV5-6; cdr3_length: 13; cdr3_aa: CASSRDSNYGYTF
j_call: TRBJ2-2; v_call: TRBV4-3; cdr3_length: 14; cdr3_aa: CASSPRGHTGELFF
j_call: TRBJ1-2; v_call: TRBV6-5; cdr3_length: 14; cdr3_aa: CASSYSNTGNGYTF
j_call: TRBJ1-6; v_call: TRBV9; cdr3_length: 15; cdr3_aa: CASSVATGGNSPLHF
j_call: TRBJ1-4; v_call: TRBV6-1; cdr3_length: 16; cdr3_aa: CASSETGRWGGEKLFF
j_call: TRBJ2-4; v_call: TRBV7-9; cdr3_length: 12; cdr3_aa: CASSLDEASQYF
j_call: TRBJ2-5; v_call: TRBV28; cdr3_length: 16; cdr3_aa: CASSFAGGAEQETQYF
j_call: TRBJ2-6; v_call: TRBV27; cdr3_length: 15; cdr3_aa: CASRRVRSGANVLTF
j_call: TRBJ1-4; v_call: TRBV6-5; cdr3_length: 13; cdr3_aa: CASSPGGYEKLFF
j_call: TRBJ2-7; v_call: TRBV28; cdr3_length: 17; cdr3_aa: CASFSGGYKKGSYEQYF
j_call: TRBJ1-5; v_call: TRBV7-6; cdr3_length: 15; cdr3_aa: CASSLGQGLNQPQHF
j_call: TRBJ1-1; v_call: TRBV4-3; cdr3_length: 15; cdr3_aa: CASSPSWHQNTEAFF
j_call: TRBJ1-1; v_call: TRBV6-5; cdr3_length: 15; cdr3_aa: CASSPAGIGNTEAFF
j_call: TRBJ1-4; v_call: TRBV21-1; cdr3_length: 14; cdr3_aa: CASRNDRGNEKLFF
j_call: TRBJ2-1; v_call: TRBV5-3; cdr3_length: 16; cdr3_aa: CARFHPGERGGGEQFF
j_call: TRBJ1-5; v_call: TRBV7-3; cdr3_length: 15; cdr3_aa: CASSPGQGYNQPQHF
j_call: TRBJ2-7; v_call: TRBV27; cdr3_length: 13; cdr3_aa: CASRSKLLYEQYF
j_call: TRBJ1-2; v_call: TRBV28; cdr3_length: 14; cdr3_aa: CASSKGTGNYGYTF
j_call: TRBJ2-3; v_call: TRBV18; cdr3_length: 14; cdr3_aa: CASSPTSGTDTQYF
j_call: TRBJ2-2; v_call: TRBV6-4; cdr3_length: 14; cdr3_aa: CASSDQGVTGELFF
j_call: TRBJ1-4; v_call: TRBV9; cdr3_length: 17; cdr3_aa: CASSVGGAGATNEKLFF
j_call: TRBJ1-1; v_call: TRBV5-4; cdr3_length: 17; cdr3_aa: CASSPLGGTGSHTEAFF
j_call: TRBJ1-2; v_call: TRBV4-2; cdr3_length: 14; cdr3_aa: CASSQEGDIDGYTF
j_call: TRBJ2-5; v_call: TRBV3-1/TRBV3-2; cdr3_length: 18; cdr3_aa: CASSQRVGLAGGKETQYF
j_call: TRBJ1-4; v_call: TRBV7-6; cdr3_length: 17; cdr3_aa: CASSFVPGGMTNEKLFF
j_call: TRBJ2-7; v_call: TRBV7-2; cdr3_length: 14; cdr3_aa: CASSLASGGNEQYF
j_call: TRBJ2-7; v_call: TRBV18; cdr3_length: 15; cdr3_aa: CASSPTGSLNYEQYF
j_call: TRBJ1-2; v_call: TRBV5-1; cdr3_length: 17; cdr3_aa: CASSLAPGGRPNYGYTF
j_call: TRBJ2-2; v_call: TRBV5-6; cdr3_length: 15; cdr3_aa: CASSYRLPNTGELFF
j_call: TRBJ1-5; v_call: TRBV5-8; cdr3_length: 14; cdr3_aa: CASSLEGARQPQHF
j_call: TRBJ2-1; v_call: TRBV12-3/TRBV12-4; cdr3_length: 11; cdr3_aa: CATAIGGEQFF
j_call: TRBJ2-3; v_call: TRBV18; cdr3_length: 17; cdr3_aa: CASSPGTSGDPTDTQYF
j_call: TRBJ1-4; v_call: TRBV9; cdr3_length: 15; cdr3_aa: CASSPRPATNEKLFF
j_call: TRBJ1-4; v_call: TRBV15; cdr3_length: 13; cdr3_aa: CATSRSIGEKLFF
j_call: TRBJ2-3; v_call: TRBV7-8; cdr3_length: 16; cdr3_aa: CASSMNGGAGADTQYF
j_call: TRBJ1-1; v_call: TRBV7-8; cdr3_length: 14; cdr3_aa: CASSWGQLNTEAFF